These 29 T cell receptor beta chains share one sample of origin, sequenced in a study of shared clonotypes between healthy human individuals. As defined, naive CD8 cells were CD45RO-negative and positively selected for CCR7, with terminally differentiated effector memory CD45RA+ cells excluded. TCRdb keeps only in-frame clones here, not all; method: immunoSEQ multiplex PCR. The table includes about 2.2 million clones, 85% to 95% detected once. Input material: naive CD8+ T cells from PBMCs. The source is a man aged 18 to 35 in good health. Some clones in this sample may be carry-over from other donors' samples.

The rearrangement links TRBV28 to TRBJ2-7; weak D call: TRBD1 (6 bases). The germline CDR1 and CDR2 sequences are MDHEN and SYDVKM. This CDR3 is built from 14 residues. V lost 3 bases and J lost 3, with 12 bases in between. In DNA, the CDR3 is TGTGCCAGCAGTTTTACGACAGGCAACTACGAGCAGTACTTC. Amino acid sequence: CASSFTTGNYEQYF.

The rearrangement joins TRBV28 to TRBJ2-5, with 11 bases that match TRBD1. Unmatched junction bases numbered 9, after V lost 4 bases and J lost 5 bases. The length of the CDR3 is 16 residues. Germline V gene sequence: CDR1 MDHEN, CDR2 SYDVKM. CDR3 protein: CASSSFDGQGAETQYF. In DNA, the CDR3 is TGTGCCAGCAGTTCTTTCGACGGACAGGGGGCTGAGACCCAGTACTTC.

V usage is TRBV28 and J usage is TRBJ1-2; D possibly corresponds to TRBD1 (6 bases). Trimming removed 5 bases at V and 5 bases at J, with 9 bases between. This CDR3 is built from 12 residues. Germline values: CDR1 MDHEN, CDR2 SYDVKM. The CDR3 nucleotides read TGTGCCAGCAGTAACACAGGGTATGGCTACACCTTC. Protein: CASSNTGYGYTF.

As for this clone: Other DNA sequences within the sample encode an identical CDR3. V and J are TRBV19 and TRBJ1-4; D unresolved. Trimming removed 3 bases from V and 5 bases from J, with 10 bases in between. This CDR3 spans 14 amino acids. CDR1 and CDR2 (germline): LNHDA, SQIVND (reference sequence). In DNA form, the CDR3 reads TGTGCCAGTAGTATTCTGGGCGGGAATGAAAAACTGTTTTTT. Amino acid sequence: CASSILGGNEKLFF.

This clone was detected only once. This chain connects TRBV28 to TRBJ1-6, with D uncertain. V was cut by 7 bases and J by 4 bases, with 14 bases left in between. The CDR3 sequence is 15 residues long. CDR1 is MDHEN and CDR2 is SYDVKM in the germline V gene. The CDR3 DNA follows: TGTGCCAGCACCCCGGGTGAGGCTTATAATTCACCCCTCCACTTT. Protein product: CASTPGEAYNSPLHF.

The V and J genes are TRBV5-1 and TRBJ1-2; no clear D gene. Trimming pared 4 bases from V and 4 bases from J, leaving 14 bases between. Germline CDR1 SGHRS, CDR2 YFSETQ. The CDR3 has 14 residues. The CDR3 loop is CASSPGGRSYGYTF. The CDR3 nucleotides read TGCGCCAGCAGCCCGGGCGGCCGCTCCTATGGCTACACCTTC.

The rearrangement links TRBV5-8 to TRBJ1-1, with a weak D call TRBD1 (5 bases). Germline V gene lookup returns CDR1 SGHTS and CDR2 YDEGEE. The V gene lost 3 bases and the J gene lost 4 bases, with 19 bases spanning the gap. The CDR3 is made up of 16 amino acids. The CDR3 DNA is TGTGCCAGCAGCTGGATGGGGGTAGGTTTTGGCACTGAAGCTTTCTTT. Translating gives CASSWMGVGFGTEAFF.

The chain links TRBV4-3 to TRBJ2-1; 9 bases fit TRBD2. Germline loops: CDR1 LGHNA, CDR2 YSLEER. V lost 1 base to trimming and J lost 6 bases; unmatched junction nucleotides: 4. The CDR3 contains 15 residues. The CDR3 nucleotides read TGCGCCAGCAGCCAAGGCACGGGACTAGCCAATGAGCAGTTCTTC. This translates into CASSQGTGLANEQFF.

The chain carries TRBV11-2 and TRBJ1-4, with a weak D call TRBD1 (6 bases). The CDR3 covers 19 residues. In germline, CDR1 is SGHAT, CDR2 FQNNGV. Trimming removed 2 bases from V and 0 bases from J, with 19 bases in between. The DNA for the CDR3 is TGTGCCAGCAGCTTAAAGATTTGGGACACGGGTGCAACTAATGAAAAACTGTTTTTT. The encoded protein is CASSLKIWDTGATNEKLFF. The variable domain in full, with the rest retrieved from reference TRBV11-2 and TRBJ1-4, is EAGVAQSPRYKIIEKRQSVAFWCNPISGHATLYWYQQILGQGPKLLIQFQNNGVVDDSQLPKDRFSAERLKGVDSTLKIQPAKLEDSAVYLCASSLKIWDTGATNEKLFFGSGTQLSVL.

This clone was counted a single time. Here the CDR3 DNA reads TGCAGCGCCTACGGATTGCTAGCCGGTAGTTGGGGACACAGTGGTACGCAGTATTTT. It is translated as CSAYGLLAGSWGHSGTQYF. The rearrangement uses TRBV29-1 and TRBJ2-3; the D gene is possibly TRBD1 (6 bases). The CDR3 has 19 amino acids. The V end lost 7 bases, the J end lost 8 bases, and 37 bases lay between the germline ends. In germline, CDR1 is SQVTM, CDR2 ANQGSEA.

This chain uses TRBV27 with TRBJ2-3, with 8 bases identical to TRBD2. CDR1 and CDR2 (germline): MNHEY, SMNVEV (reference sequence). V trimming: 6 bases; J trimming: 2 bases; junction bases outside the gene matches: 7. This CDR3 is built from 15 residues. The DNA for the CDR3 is TGTGCCAGCAGCATAGCGGGATACGCCACAGATACGCAGTATTTT. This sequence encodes CASSIAGYATDTQYF.

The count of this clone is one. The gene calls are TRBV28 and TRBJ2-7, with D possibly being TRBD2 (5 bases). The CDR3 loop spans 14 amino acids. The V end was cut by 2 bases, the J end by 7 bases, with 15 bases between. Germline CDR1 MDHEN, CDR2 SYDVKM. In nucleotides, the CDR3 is TGTGCCAGCAGTTTAGGACGGCGGGCGTGGGAGCAGTACTTC. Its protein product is CASSLGRRAWEQYF.

CDR3 bases: TGCAGCGTTGTGGTCGGAGCTGGCTACGAGCAGTACTTC. It codes for CSVVVGAGYEQYF. This sequence joins TRBV29-1 and TRBJ2-7, with D uncertain. The germline CDR1 and CDR2 sequences are SQVTM and ANQGSEA. The CDR3 is 13 residues long. Trimming left V 4 bases short and J 3 bases short, with 13 bases between.

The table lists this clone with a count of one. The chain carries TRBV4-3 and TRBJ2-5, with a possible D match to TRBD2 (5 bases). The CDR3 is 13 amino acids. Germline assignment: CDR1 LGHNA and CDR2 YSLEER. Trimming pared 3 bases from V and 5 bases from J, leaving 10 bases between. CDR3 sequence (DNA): TGCGCCAGCAGCCAGACGCGAGGGGAGACCCAGTACTTC. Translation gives CASSQTRGETQYF.

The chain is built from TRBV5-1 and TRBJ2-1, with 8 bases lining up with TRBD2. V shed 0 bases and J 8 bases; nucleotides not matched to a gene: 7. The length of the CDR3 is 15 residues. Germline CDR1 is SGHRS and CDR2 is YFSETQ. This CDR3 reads CASSLAGGPGDEQFF. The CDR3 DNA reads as TGCGCCAGCAGCTTGGCGGGAGGGCCAGGAGATGAGCAGTTCTTC.

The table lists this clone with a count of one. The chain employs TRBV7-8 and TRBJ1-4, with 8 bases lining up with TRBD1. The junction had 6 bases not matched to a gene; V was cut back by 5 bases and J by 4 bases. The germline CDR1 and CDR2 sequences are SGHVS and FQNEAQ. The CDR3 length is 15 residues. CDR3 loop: CASSPWTGINEKLFF. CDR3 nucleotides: TGTGCCAGCAGCCCATGGACAGGGATTAATGAAAAACTGTTTTTT.

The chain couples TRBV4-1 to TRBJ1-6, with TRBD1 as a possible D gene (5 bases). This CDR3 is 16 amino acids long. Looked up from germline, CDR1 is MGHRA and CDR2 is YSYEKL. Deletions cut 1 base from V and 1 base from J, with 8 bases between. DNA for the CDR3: TGCGCCAGCAGCCAAGGGAAGGGGTCCTATAATTCACCCCTCCACTTT. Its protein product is CASSQGKGSYNSPLHF.

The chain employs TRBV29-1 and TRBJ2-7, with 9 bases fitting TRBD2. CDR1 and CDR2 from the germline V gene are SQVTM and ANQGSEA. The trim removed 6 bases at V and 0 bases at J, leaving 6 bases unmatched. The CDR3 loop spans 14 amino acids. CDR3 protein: CSVAASGISYEQYF. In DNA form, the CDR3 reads TGCAGCGTAGCCGCTAGCGGGATCTCCTACGAGCAGTACTTC.

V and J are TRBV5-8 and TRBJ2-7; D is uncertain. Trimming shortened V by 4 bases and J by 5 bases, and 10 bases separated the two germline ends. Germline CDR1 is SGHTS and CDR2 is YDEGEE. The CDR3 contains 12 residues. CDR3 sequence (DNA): TGTGCCAGCAGCCCCCTCGGGCACGAGCAGTACTTC. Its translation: CASSPLGHEQYF.

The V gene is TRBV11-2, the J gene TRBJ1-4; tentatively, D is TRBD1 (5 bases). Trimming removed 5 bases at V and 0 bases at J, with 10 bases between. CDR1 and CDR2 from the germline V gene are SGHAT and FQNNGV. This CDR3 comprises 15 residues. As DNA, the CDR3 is TGTGCCAGCAGCGGGAGGACATCAACTAATGAAAAACTGTTTTTT. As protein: CASSGRTSTNEKLFF. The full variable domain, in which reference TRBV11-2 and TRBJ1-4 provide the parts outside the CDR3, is EAGVAQSPRYKIIEKRQSVAFWCNPISGHATLYWYQQILGQGPKLLIQFQNNGVVDDSQLPKDRFSAERLKGVDSTLKIQPAKLEDSAVYLCASSGRTSTNEKLFFGSGTQLSVL.

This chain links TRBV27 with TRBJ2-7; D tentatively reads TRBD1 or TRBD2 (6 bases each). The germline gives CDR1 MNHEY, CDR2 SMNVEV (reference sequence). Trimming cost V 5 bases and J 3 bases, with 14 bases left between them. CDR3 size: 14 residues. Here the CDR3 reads CASSRDRRGYEQYF. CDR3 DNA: TGTGCCAGCAGTCGAGACAGGAGGGGCTACGAGCAGTACTTC.

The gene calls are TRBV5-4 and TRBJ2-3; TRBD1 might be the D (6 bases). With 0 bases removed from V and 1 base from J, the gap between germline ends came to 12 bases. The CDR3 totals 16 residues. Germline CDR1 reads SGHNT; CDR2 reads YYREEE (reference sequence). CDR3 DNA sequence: TGTGCCAGCAGCTTGGTGGCAGGGGTACGCACAGATACGCAGTATTTT. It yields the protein CASSLVAGVRTDTQYF.

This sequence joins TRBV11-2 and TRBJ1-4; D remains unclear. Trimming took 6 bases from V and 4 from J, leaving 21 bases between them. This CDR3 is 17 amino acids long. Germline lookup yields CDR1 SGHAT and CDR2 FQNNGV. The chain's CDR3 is CASSITQRFSVNEKLFF. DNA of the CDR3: TGTGCCAGCAGTATCACCCAGCGGTTTTCAGTTAATGAAAAACTGTTTTTT.

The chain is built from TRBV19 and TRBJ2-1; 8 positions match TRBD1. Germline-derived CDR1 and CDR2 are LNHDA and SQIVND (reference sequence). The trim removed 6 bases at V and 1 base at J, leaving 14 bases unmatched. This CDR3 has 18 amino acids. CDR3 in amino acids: CASSHLWLQGVSYNEQFF. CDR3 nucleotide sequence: TGTGCCAGTAGCCACCTCTGGTTACAGGGGGTATCCTACAATGAGCAGTTCTTC.

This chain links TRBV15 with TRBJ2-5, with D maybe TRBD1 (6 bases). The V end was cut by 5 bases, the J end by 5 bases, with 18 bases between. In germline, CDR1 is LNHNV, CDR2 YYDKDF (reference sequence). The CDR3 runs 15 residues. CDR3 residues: CATSWANRALETQYF. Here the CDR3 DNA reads TGTGCCACCAGCTGGGCTAACAGGGCGTTGGAGACCCAGTACTTC. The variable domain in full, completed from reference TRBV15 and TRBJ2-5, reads DAMVIQNPRYQVTQFGKPVTLSCSQTLNHNVMYWYQQKSSQAPKLLFHYYDKDFNNEADTPDNFQSRRPNTSFCFLDIRSPGLGDTAMYLCATSWANRALETQYFGPGTRLLVL.

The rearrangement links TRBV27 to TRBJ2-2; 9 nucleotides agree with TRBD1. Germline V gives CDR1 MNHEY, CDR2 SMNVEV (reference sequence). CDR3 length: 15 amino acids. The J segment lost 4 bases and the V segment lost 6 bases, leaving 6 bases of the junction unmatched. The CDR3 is CASSFGTGSTGELFF. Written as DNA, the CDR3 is TGTGCCAGCAGCTTCGGGACAGGGTCCACCGGGGAGCTGTTTTTT.

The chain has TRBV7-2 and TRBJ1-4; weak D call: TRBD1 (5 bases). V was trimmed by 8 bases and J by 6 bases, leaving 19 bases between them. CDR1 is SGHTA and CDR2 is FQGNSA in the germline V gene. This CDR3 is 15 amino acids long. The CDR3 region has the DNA TGTGCCAGCCATGATGGGGGACGGGTCTATGAAAAACTGTTTTTT. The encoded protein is CASHDGGRVYEKLFF.

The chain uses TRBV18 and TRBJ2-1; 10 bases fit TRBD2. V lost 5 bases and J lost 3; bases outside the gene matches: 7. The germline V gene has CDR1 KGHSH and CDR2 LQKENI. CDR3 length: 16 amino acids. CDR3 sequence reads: CASSSGTSENYNEQFF. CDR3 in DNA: TGTGCCAGCTCATCCGGGACTAGCGAGAACTACAATGAGCAGTTCTTC.

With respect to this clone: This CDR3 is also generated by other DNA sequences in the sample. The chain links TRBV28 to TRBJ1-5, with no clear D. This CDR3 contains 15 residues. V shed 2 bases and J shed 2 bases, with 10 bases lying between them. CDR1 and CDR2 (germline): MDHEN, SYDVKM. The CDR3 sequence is CASSLRGGGNQPQHF. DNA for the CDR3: TGTGCCAGCAGTTTAAGAGGTGGGGGCAATCAGCCCCAGCATTTT.